This TCR beta chain is drawn from a study of Ad26.COV2.S vaccination and SARS-CoV-2 variants. Noted treatment: around 19 received Ad26.COV2.S at low or high dose, single or two shots; roughly five received placebo; per-sample allocation not given. Sampling was done on day 63 after the first vaccine or placebo injection. Germline CDR1 reads WSHSY; CDR2 reads SAAADI. This CDR3 comprises 13 residues. Trimming removed 6 bases at V and 8 bases at J, with 16 bases between. The repertoire was sequenced with immunoSEQ multiplex PCR; TCRdb's copy has only in-frame clones and lacks some. The profile shows about 350,000 clones, approximately 84% of them singletons.

This sequence originates from a person between 18 and 59 years old who received the Ad26.COV2.S COVID-19 vaccine or a placebo. This sequence joins TRBV10-2 and TRBJ1-2; D gene uncertain. The material was peripheral blood, obtained in a trial of Ad26.COV2.S vaccine versus placebo. The CDR3 DNA reads TGCGCCAGCAGAGGCCTCTGGTTGGAAGGCTACACCTTC. It encodes CASRGLWLEGYTF.